The T cell receptor beta chain under discussion was sequenced for a study of a mutant IDH1 vaccine in newly diagnosed glioma. Study summary: Receipt of radiotherapy, temozolomide, or both preceded the study, and most received both.

The method was immunoSEQ multiplex PCR; TCRdb's version includes in-frame clones alone and lacks a portion of them. This sample yields roughly 34,000 clones, of which 80% to 95% are seen a single time; approximately 5.1% belongs to the top ten. V lost 5 bases to trimming and J lost 5 bases; unmatched junction nucleotides: 19. Germline loops: CDR1 SGHTA, CDR2 FQGNSA. The CDR3 runs 18 residues. Time point denoted: week 47, end of study. The vaccine gave 300 ug of a 20-mer mutant IDH1 peptide subcutaneously per dose. Donors harbored newly found WHO grade 3 or 4 IDH1-mutant, ATRX-lost astrocytomas. Concerning this clone: Its antigen is unknown.

This TCR was recovered from a woman aged 40-49 years with glioma. The sample in question was PBMCs, obtained from a glioma patient whose treatment included an IDH1 peptide vaccine. The rearrangement links TRBV7-2 to TRBJ1-2, with 8 nucleotides matching TRBD1. This chain's CDR3 is CASSPDVNFRTGRYGYTF. The CDR3 DNA sequence: TGTGCCAGCAGCCCAGACGTAAATTTTAGGACAGGGAGGTATGGCTACACCTTC.